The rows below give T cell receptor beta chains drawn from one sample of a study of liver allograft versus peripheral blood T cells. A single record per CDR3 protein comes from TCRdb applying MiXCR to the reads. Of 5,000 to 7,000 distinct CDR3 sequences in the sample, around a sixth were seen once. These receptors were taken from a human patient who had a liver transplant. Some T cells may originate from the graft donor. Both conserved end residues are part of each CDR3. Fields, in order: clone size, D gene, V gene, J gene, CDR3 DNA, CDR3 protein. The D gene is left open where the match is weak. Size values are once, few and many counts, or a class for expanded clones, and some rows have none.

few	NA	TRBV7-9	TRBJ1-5	TGTGCCAGCAGCTCTGTTGGGAGCAATCAGCCCCAGCATTTT	CASSSVGSNQPQHF
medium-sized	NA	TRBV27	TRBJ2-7	TGTGCCAGCAGTTTATCCAGGATCGCCTACGAGCAGTACTTC	CASSLSRIAYEQYF
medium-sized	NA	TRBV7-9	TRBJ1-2	TGTGCCAGCAGCTTAGCGCAGGCTAACTATGGCTACACCTTC	CASSLAQANYGYTF
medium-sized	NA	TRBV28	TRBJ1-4	TGTGCCAGCAGTGTACTACAGGGAAATGAAAAACTGTTTTTT	CASSVLQGNEKLFF
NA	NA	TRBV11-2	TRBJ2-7	TGTGCCAGCAGCCCCTTAACGGGCCGTGGACCCTACGAGCAGTACTTC	CASSPLTGRGPYEQYF
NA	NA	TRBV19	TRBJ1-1	TGTGCCAGTAGTATCGACAGCATCATGAACACTGAAGCTTTCTTT	CASSIDSIMNTEAFF
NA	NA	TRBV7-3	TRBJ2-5	TGTGCCAGCAGCCACAGGGACGAGACCCAGTACTTC	CASSHRDETQYF
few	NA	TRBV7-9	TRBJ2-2	TGTGCCAGCAGCTTAGTCTGGGCAGGGCAGAACACCGGGGAGCTGTTTTTT	CASSLVWAGQNTGELFF
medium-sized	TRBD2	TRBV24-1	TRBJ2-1	TGTGCCACCAGTGATTTCCGGGCTAGCGGTAATGAGCAGTTCTTC	CATSDFRASGNEQFF
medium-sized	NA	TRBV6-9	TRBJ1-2	TGTGCCAGCAGGGCTGGCCACACCTTC	CASRAGHTF
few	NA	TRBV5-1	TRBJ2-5	TGCGCCAGCAGCTTGGTTCACCTACAAGAGACCCAGTACTTC	CASSLVHLQETQYF
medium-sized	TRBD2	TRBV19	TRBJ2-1	TGTGCCAGTAGTAACCCCCTTGCGGGAGGGACCTACAATGAGCAGTTCTTC	CASSNPLAGGTYNEQFF
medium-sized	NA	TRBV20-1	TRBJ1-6	TGCAGTGCTCAAAGCCCCGATAATTCACCCCTCCACTTT	CSAQSPDNSPLHF
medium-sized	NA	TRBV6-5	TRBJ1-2	TGTGCCAGCACCTTTAGGGGGGGTTTTGTTGGCTACACCTTC	CASTFRGGFVGYTF
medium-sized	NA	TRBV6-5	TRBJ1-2	TGTGCCAGCAGCAGAGATAACTATGGCTACACCTTC	CASSRDNYGYTF
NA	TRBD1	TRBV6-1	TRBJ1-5	TGTGCCAGCAGTGTAGGACAGGGGGCATATCAGCCCCAGCATTTT	CASSVGQGAYQPQHF
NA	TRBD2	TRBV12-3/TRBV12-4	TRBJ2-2	TGTGCCACCCCCGGGACTAGCGACCACACCGGGGAGCTGTTTTTT	CATPGTSDHTGELFF
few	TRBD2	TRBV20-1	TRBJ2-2	TGCAGTGCCATGGGACTAGCGGGAGGGGACACCGGGGAGCTGTTTTTT	CSAMGLAGGDTGELFF
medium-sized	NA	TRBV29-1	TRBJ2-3	TGCAGCGTTGGAGGGGTTAGCACAGATACGCAGTATTTT	CSVGGVSTDTQYF
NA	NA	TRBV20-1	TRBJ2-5	TGCAGTGCTAGACAGCAAGAGACCCAGTACTTC	CSARQQETQYF
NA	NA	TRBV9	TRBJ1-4	TGTGCCAGCAGCGTTAAAGGGGTATCTGGCGGAAAACTGTTTTTT	CASSVKGVSGGKLFF
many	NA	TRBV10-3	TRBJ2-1	TGTGCCGCAGAAACCCTGAACCATGAGCAGTTCTTC	CAAETLNHEQFF
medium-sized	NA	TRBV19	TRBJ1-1	TGTGCCAGCAAGTGGGGCGGCGGGGGAAGGAGTGGAACTGAAGCTTTCTTT	CASKWGGGGRSGTEAFF
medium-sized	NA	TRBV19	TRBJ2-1	TGTGCCAGTAGTATACAGGCGTCTTACAATGAGCAGTTCTTC	CASSIQASYNEQFF
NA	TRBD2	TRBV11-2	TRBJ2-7	TGTGCCAGCAGCTTATTTCCGGGGGGAGGCGAGCAGTACTTC	CASSLFPGGGEQYF
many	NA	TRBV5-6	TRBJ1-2	TGTGCCAGCAGCTACCTACGTCTCTATGGCTACACCTTC	CASSYLRLYGYTF
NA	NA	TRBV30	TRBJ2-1	TGTGCCTGGAGTACTTGGACAGCGGGCTACAATGAGCAGTTCTTC	CAWSTWTAGYNEQFF
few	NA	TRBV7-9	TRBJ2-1	TGTGCCAGCAGCTTCACGGAGGGGGGCGAGCAGTTCTTC	CASSFTEGGEQFF
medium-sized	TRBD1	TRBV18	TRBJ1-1	TGTGCCAGCTCACCGGTCGGGACAGGGTATATGAACACTGAAGCTTTCTTT	CASSPVGTGYMNTEAFF
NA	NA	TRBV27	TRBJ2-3	TGTGCCAGCAGTTATCAACGGGACGGATGGGATACGCAGTATTTT	CASSYQRDGWDTQYF
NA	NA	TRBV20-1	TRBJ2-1	TGCAGTGCTAGGGATTTGGTACACAATGAGCAGTTCTTC	CSARDLVHNEQFF
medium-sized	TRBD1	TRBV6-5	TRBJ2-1	TGTGCCAGCAGAAGGGGACAGGGTGATTTCTACAATGAGCAGTTCTTC	CASRRGQGDFYNEQFF
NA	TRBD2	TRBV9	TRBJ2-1	TGTGCCAGCAGCGTAACGGCGGGAGTACTCCGCCACAATGAGCAGTTCTTC	CASSVTAGVLRHNEQFF
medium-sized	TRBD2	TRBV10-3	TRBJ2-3	TGTGCCATCAGTGAGCACCGGGGGGGGACAGATACGCAGTATTTT	CAISEHRGGTDTQYF
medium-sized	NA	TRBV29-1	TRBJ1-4	TGCAGCGTTGAGCCTCAAGTTAATGAAAAACTGTTTTTT	CSVEPQVNEKLFF
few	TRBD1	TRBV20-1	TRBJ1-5	TGCAGTGCTAGTCGGTCGGGACAGCCTAATCAGCCCCAGCATTTT	CSASRSGQPNQPQHF
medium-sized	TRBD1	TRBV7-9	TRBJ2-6	TGTGCCAGCAGCCCAAGAGGACAGGGGGCGCCGGGGGCCAACGTCCTGACTTTC	CASSPRGQGAPGANVLTF
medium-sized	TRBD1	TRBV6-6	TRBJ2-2	TGTGCCAGCAGTTACCCGGGACAGAGGGACGGGGAGCTGTTTTTT	CASSYPGQRDGELFF
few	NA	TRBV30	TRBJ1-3	TGTGCCTGGTCTGGAAACACCATATATTTT	CAWSGNTIYF
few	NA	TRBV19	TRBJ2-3	TGTGCCAGTAGTATGATTTGGGCGGGACCCACAGATACGCAGTATTTT	CASSMIWAGPTDTQYF
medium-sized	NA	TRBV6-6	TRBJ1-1	TGTGCCAGCAACCTAGGGCCGAGGAACACTGAAGCTTTCTTT	CASNLGPRNTEAFF
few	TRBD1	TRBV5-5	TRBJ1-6	TGTGCCAGCAGCTTGGTTCGGACAGGTGCGGGGTCACCCCTCCACTTT	CASSLVRTGAGSPLHF
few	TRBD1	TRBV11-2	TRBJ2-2	TGTGCCAGCAGCTGGAGAGGGACAGGGAACACCGGGGAGCTGTTTTTT	CASSWRGTGNTGELFF
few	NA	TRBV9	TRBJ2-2	TGTGCCAGCAGCGTAGGGCTGGTAGCGAACACCGGGGAGCTGTTTTTT	CASSVGLVANTGELFF
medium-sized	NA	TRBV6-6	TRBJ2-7	TGTGCCAGCAGTTACGAGGGTTACGAGCAGTACTTC	CASSYEGYEQYF
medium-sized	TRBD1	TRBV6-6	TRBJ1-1	TGTGCCAGCAGTTACTTCGGGACAGGGTTAGGGAACACTGAAGCTTTCTTT	CASSYFGTGLGNTEAFF
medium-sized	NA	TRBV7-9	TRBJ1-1	TGTGCCAGCAGCTTAAGTGGTCATGGGGGTCAGGTGTTGTCTTTCTTT	CASSLSGHGGQVLSFF
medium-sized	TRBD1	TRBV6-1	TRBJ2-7	TGTGCCAGCAGTGAATATATGGGACAGGGGGGGTACGAGCAGTACTTC	CASSEYMGQGGYEQYF
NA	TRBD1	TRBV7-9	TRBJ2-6	TGTGCCAGCAGCCCCCGACAGGGGCGCCTCTCTGGGGCCAACGTCCTGACTTTC	CASSPRQGRLSGANVLTF
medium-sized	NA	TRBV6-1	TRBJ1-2	TGTGCCAGCAGTGAAGTATATGGCTACACCTTC	CASSEVYGYTF
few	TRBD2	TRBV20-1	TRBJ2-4	TGCAGTGCTGTCAACAGGACTAGCGGGCGGTTATTAGCCAAAAACATTCAGTACTTC	CSAVNRTSGRLLAKNIQYF
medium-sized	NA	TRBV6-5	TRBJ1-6	TGTGCCAGCAGAAGACAAACAGGGATTAGGAATTCACCCCTCCACTTT	CASRRQTGIRNSPLHF
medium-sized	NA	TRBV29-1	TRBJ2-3	TGCAGCGTTTCTTCGACAGATACGCAGTATTTT	CSVSSTDTQYF
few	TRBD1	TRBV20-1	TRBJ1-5	TGCAGTGCTACCCCCGGGACAGGGGATCAGCCCCAGCATTTT	CSATPGTGDQPQHF